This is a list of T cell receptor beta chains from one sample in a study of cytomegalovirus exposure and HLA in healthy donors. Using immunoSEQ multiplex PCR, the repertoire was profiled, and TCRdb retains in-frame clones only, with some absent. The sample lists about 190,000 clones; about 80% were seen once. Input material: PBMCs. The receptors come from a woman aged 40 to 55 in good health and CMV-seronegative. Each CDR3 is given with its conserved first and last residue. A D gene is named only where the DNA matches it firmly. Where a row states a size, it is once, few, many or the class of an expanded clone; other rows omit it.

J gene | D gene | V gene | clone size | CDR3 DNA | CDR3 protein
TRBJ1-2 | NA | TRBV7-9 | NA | TGTGCCAGCAGCTCCCAGGCTAACTATGGCTACACCTTC | CASSSQANYGYTF
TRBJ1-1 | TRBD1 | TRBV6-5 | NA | TGTGCCAGCAGACAGGGGGTGATGAACACTGAAGCTTTCTTT | CASRQGVMNTEAFF
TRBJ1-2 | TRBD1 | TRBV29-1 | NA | TGCAGCGTTGAGAGGGCACCGGGACAGATGAACTATGGCTACACCTTC | CSVERAPGQMNYGYTF
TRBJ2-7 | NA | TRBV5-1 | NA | TGCGCCAGCAGCTTGGATAGCGCCTACGAGCAGTACTTC | CASSLDSAYEQYF
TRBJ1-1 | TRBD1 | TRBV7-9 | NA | TGTGCCAGCAGCCTTCGACAGGGGGACACTGAAGCTTTCTTT | CASSLRQGDTEAFF
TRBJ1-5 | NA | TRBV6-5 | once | TGTGCCATCCGCCCCAGGGGTCTCAATCAGCCCCAGCATTTT | CAIRPRGLNQPQHF
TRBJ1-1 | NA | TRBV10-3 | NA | TGTGCCATAAGGGGCCCCCTGAACACTGAAGCTTTCTTT | CAIRGPLNTEAFF
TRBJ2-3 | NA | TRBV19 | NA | TGTGCCAGTAGTATCCCAGGGAGCACAGATACGCAGTATTTT | CASSIPGSTDTQYF
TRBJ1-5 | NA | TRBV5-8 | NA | TGTGCCAGCAGCTTGGGCACATATAGCAATCAGCCCCAGCATTTT | CASSLGTYSNQPQHF
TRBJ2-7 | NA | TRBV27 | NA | TGTGCCAGCAGTCCCAGGACAACCCCCCACGAGCAGTACTTC | CASSPRTTPHEQYF
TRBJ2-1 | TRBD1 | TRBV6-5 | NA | TGTGCCAGCAGTTGGGACAGGGGTTTGGCTGAGCAGTTCTTC | CASSWDRGLAEQFF
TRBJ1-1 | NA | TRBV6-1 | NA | TGTGCCAGCACCAGACTCACGAACACTGAAGCTTTCTTT | CASTRLTNTEAFF
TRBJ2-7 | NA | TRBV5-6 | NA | TGTGCCAGCAGCTTGGGACAGGTCTACGAGCAGTACTTC | CASSLGQVYEQYF
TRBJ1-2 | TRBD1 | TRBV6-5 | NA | TGTGCCAGTTCAAGGGGGCTCAACTATGGCTACACCTTC | CASSRGLNYGYTF
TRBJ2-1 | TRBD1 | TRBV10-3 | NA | TGTGCCATCAGTGAGTCGAGACAGGGGGCCTACAATGAGCAGTTCTTC | CAISESRQGAYNEQFF
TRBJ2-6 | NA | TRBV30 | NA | TGTGCCTGGATTCACTCTGGGGCCAACGTCCTGACTTTC | CAWIHSGANVLTF